This entry lists 9 T cell receptor beta chains sequenced from one sample in a study of glioma-infiltrating T cells. Using RNA template, CDR3s of TCR alpha and beta were amplified with iRepertoire arm-PCR. TCRdb reanalysed the multiplex PCR reads using MiXCR and keeps one entry per CDR3 protein. The sample carries some 85,000 distinct CDR3 sequences, approximately 22% recorded once. What was sequenced was glioma tissue, nonneoplastic brain tissue, or PBMCs (not recorded which). These receptor sequences come from a human donor with low-grade glioma or glioblastoma, undergoing nonglioma brain surgery, or in good health (not recorded which).

Only a few counts were recorded for this clonotype. The V call is TRBV3-1, the J call TRBJ2-7, with D unclear. Trimming took off 3 bases at V and 3 bases at J, with 15 bases between the two ends. From germline, CDR1 is LGHDT and CDR2 YNNKEL (reference sequence). The CDR3 contains 15 residues. In DNA form, the CDR3 reads TGTGCCAGCAGCCACTACCCCGGTTTCGGCTACGAGCAGTACTTC. It translates to CASSHYPGFGYEQYF.

This clonotype was observed at least ten times. The V and J genes are TRBV6-2 or TRBV6-3 and TRBJ2-3; no reliable D call. Germline lookup yields CDR1 MNHEY and CDR2 SVGEGT. Trimming left V 0 bases short and J 4 bases short, with 8 bases between. The CDR3 loop spans 14 amino acids. CDR3 in DNA: TGTGCCAGCAGTTACTCAGGGCGGTCAGATACGCAGTATTTT. Translation gives CASSYSGRSDTQYF.

This clonotype occurred many times. The chain employs TRBV18 and TRBJ1-2; D gene unclear. Germline V gene sequence: CDR1 KGHSH, CDR2 LQKENI. The ends were cut back, 6 bases at V and 3 bases at J, with 11 bases in the middle. CDR3 length equals 13 residues. The CDR3: CASSTGLDYGYTF. CDR3 DNA sequence: TGTGCCAGCTCTACGGGCCTAGACTATGGCTACACCTTC.

Worth noting for this clonotype: A much larger clone sits a single nucleotide away, making a read error possible. This chain links TRBV3-1 with TRBJ1-1, with TRBD1 as a possible D gene (6 bases). The length of the CDR3 is 13 residues. V shed 6 bases and J shed 5 bases, with 13 bases lying between them. Germline CDR1 reads LGHDT; CDR2 reads YNNKEL (reference sequence). The CDR3 DNA reads as TGTGCCAGCAGGAGGACAGAGAAAACTGAAGCTTTCTTT. Protein: CASRRTEKTEAFF.

The rearrangement uses TRBV7-2 and TRBJ1-4, with 7 bases identical to TRBD1. CDR1 SGHTA and CDR2 FQGNSA come from the germline V gene. V gave up 6 bases and J gave up 4 bases; unmatched junction bases: 8. This CDR3 is built from 15 residues. This CDR3 reads CASSPDRAVNEKLFF. The CDR3 nucleotides are TGTGCCAGCAGTCCTGACAGGGCAGTTAATGAAAAACTGTTTTTT.

V gene TRBV12-3 or TRBV12-4 combines with J gene TRBJ1-3, with a weak D call TRBD1 (5 bases). The V gene lost 2 bases and the J gene lost 3 bases, with 8 bases spanning the gap. The CDR3 covers 14 residues. The CDR3 region has the DNA TGTGCCAGCAGTTTATGGGGGAGTGGAAACACCATATATTTT. Its protein product is CASSLWGSGNTIYF.

This clonotype came up a few times. This sequence joins TRBV12-5 and TRBJ1-2; D is uncertain. The CDR3 is made up of 14 amino acids. Germline loops: CDR1 LGHNT, CDR2 FRNRAP. The V and J ends lost 4 bases and 4 bases respectively, with 13 bases between them. The CDR3 nucleotides read TGTGCTAGTGGTTCTCTCATGGGTAGCTATGGCTACACCTTC. Amino acid sequence: CASGSLMGSYGYTF.

The chain combines TRBV24-1 with TRBJ2-2, with D perhaps matching TRBD2 (7 bases). This CDR3 region has 14 residues. V lost 3 bases to trimming and J lost 8 bases, with 12 bases between them. The germline CDR1 and CDR2 sequences are KGHDR and SFDVKD. The CDR3 spells CATSDPRGAGELFF. CDR3 coding DNA: TGTGCCACCAGTGATCCTCGGGGGGCTGGGGAGCTGTTTTTT.

Details on this clonotype: A much larger clone sits a single nucleotide away, making a read error possible. The chain joins TRBV4-1 to TRBJ2-7, with 7 bases matching TRBD1. This CDR3 region has 13 residues. Per the germline V gene, CDR1 is MGHRA and CDR2 is YSYEKL. The CDR3 region is CASSQNRGYKQYF. The CDR3, as DNA: TGCGCCAGCAGCCAGAACAGGGGCTACAAGCAGTACTTC.